This T cell receptor beta chain was sequenced in a study of cytomegalovirus exposure and HLA in healthy donors. As for the study in general: Among the approximately 400 donors who were genotyped, about 84% fell in the genetic ancestry cluster that is associated with self-reported Caucasian donors.

The PCR made use of 60 Vbeta and 13 Jbeta primers. Repertoires were generated with immunoSEQ multiplex PCR, while TCRdb's copy carries only in-frame clones and drops some. The table records some 100,000 clones, more than 60% of them present only once. The CDR3 consists of 15 residues. The chain is built from TRBV12-2 and TRBJ2-7; no DNA check was done on the table's D call, TRBD1. TRBV12-2 is recorded as a pseudogene. This TCR came from a woman aged 18 to 35 in good health and CMV-seropositive. Material: PBMCs. The CDR3: CASRLTTEILGEQYF. CDR3 coding DNA: TGTGCAAGTCGCTTGACGACAGAGATCCTGGGTGAGCAGTACTTC.